The rows below give T cell receptor beta chains drawn from one sample of a study of monozygotic twins with inflammatory bowel disease. TCRdb reprocessed the 5' RACE reads, with one entry per CDR3 protein and no DNA. The table for this sample gives under 150,000 distinct CDR3 sequences. The material sequenced was blood. Source of these receptors: a human donor with ulcerative colitis or Crohn's disease, or a healthy co-twin of an affected twin (not recorded which). Each CDR3 is given with its conserved first and last residue.

J,V,CDR3
TRBJ2-1,TRBV4-3,CASSQEQLGISYNEQFF
TRBJ2-7,TRBV7-9,CASSLTTGGAYEQYF
TRBJ1-5,TRBV19,CASRRGTGYSNQPQHF
TRBJ1-2,TRBV7-2,CASSWDRRRPGYTF
TRBJ2-5,TRBV25-1,CASSEVGSGTQYF
TRBJ2-7,TRBV7-2,CASSPAGQRFYEQYF
TRBJ1-2,TRBV5-5,CASSLEIFNYGYTF
TRBJ1-1,TRBV4-3,CASSQVITPTEAFF
TRBJ1-5,TRBV7-8,CASSLFLGRYSNQPQHF
TRBJ1-3,TRBV20-1,CSARGDAGNTIYF
TRBJ2-7,TRBV19,CASSRGDSRYEQYF
TRBJ2-7,TRBV30,CAWSGGAGYEQYF
TRBJ2-6,TRBV28,CASSYHNSGANVLTF
TRBJ2-2,TRBV5-1,CASSWRTGSNTGELFF
TRBJ1-6,TRBV27,CASSLAGSYNSPLHF
TRBJ2-7,TRBV15,CATSRDWQGAPHEQYF